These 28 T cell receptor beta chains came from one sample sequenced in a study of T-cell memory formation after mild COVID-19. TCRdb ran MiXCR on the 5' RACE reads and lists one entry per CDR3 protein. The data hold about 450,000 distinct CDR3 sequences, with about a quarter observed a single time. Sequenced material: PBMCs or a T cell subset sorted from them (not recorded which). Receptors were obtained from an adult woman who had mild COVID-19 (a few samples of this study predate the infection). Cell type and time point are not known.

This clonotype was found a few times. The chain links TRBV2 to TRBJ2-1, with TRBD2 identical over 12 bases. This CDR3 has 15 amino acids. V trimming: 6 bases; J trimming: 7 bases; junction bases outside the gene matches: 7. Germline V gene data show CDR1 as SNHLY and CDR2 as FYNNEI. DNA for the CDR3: TGTGCCAGCAGCTCCTCTAGCGGGGGGGCTAATGAGCAGTTCTTC. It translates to CASSSSSGGANEQFF.

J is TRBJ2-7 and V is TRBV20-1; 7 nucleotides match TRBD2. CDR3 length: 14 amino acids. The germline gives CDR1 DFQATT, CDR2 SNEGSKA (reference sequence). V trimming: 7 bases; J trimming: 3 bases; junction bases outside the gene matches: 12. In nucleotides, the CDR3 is TGCAGTGGGTCCCGCCACGAGCGGGGCTACGAGCAGTACTTC. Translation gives CSGSRHERGYEQYF.

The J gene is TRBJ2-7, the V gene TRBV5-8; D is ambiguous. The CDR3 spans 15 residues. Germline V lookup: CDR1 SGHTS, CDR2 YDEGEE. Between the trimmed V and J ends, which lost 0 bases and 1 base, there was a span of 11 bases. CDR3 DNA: TGTGCCAGCAGCTTGGCACCAGGCTGGTCCTACGAGCAGTACTTC. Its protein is CASSLAPGWSYEQYF.

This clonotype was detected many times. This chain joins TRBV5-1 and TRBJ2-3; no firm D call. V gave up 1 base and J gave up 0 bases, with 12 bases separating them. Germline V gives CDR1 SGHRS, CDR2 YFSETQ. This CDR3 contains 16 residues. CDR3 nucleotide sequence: TGCGCCAGCAGCTTGTCTGGCCCTCCTAGCACAGATACGCAGTATTTT. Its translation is CASSLSGPPSTDTQYF.

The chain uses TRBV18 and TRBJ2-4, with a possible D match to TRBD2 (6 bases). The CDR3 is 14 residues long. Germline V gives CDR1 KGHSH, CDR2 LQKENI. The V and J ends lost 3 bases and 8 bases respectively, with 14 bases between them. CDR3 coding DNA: TGTGCCAGCTCACCCCCCGGCTGGGGGGACATTCAGTACTTC. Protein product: CASSPPGWGDIQYF.

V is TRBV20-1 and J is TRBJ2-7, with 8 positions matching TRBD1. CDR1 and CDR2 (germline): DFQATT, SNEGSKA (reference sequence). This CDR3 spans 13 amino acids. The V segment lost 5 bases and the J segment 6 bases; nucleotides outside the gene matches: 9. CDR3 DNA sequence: TGCAGTGCTGGAGGACAGGGTTTTCGCGAGCAGTACTTC. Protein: CSAGGQGFREQYF.

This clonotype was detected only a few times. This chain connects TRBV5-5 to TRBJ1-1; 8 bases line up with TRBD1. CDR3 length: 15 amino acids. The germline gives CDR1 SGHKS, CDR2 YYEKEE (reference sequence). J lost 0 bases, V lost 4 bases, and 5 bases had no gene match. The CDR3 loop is CASSLRQGMNTEAFF. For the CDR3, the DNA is TGTGCCAGCAGCCTCCGACAGGGGATGAACACTGAAGCTTTCTTT.

The CDR3 coding sequence is TGTGCCAGCACCTTGACAGGGATGGGTGGCGAGCAGTACTTC. Protein: CASTLTGMGGEQYF. This chain joins TRBV12-3 or TRBV12-4 and TRBJ2-7, with 7 bases fitting TRBD1. The CDR3 runs to 14 residues. J lost 6 bases, V lost 7 bases, and 12 bases had no gene match.

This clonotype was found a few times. DNA for the CDR3: TGCAGCGTTCCTGACCCGGCTGGGACCTACGAGCAGTACTTC. Translating gives CSVPDPAGTYEQYF. The chain carries TRBV29-1 and TRBJ2-7; D remains unclear. V dropped 5 bases and J dropped 2 bases, with 16 bases sitting between them. The CDR3 runs 14 residues. Germline V gives CDR1 SQVTM, CDR2 ANQGSEA.

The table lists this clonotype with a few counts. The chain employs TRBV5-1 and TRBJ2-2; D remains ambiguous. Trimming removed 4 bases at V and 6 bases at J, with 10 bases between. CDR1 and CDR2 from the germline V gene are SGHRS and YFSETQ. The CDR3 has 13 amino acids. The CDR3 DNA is TGCGCCAGCAGCATTCGTTTGGCCGGGGAGCTGTTTTTT. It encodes CASSIRLAGELFF.

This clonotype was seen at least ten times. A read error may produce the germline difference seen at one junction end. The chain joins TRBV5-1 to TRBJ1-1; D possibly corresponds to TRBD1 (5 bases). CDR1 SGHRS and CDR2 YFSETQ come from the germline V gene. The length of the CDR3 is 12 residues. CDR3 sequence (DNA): TGTGCCAGCAGCTTGGTGGGGGGTGAAGCTTTCTTT. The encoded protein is CASSLVGGEAFF.

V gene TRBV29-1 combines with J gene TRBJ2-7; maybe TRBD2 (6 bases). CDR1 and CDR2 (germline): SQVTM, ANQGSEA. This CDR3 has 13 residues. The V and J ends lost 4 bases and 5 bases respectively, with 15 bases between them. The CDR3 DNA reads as TGCAGCGTTGGAAAGTCGGTAGCGGACGAGCAGTACTTC. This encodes CSVGKSVADEQYF.

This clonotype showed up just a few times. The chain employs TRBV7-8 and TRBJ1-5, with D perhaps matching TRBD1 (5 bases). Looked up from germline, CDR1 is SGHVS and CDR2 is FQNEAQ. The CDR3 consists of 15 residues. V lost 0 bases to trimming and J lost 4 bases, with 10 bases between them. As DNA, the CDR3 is TGTGCCAGCAGCTTAGCGCTGGGGCGTAATCAGCCCCAGCATTTT. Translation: CASSLALGRNQPQHF.

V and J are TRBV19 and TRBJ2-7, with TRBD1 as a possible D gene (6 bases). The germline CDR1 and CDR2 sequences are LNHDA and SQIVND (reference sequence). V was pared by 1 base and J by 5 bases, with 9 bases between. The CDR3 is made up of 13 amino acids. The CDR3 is CASSIGGGNEQYF. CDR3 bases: TGTGCCAGTAGTATAGGAGGGGGAAACGAGCAGTACTTC.

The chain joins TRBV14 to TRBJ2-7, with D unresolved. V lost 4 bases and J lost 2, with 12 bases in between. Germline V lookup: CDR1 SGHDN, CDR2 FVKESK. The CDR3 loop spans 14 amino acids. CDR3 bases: TGTGCCAGCAGCCCCGAAAATAGAGCCTACGAGCAGTACTTC. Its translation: CASSPENRAYEQYF.

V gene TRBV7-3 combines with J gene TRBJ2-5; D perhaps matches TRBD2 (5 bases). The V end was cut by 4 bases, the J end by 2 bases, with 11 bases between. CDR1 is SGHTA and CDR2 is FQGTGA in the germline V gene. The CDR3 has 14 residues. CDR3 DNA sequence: TGTGCCAGCAGCTCGAGCGGCGCACAAGAGACCCAGTACTTC. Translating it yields CASSSSGAQETQYF.

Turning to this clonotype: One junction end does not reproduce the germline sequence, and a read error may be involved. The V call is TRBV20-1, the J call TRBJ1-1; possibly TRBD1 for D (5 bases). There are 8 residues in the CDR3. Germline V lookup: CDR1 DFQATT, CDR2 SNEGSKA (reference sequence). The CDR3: CSASWDRF. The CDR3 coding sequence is TGCAGTGCTAGTTGGGACCGGTTT.

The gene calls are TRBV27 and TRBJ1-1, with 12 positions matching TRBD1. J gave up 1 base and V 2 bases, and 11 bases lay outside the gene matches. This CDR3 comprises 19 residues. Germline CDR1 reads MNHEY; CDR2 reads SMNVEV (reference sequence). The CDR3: CASSLRLGTGGSGNTEAFF. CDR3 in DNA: TGTGCCAGCAGTTTAAGATTGGGGACAGGGGGCTCGGGGAACACTGAAGCTTTCTTT.

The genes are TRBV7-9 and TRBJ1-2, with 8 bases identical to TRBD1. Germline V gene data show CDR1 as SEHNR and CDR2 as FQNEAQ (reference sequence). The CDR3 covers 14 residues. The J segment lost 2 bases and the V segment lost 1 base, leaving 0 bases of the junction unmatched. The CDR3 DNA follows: TGTGCCAGCAGCTTAGGGGACAGGAACTATGGCTACACCTTC. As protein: CASSLGDRNYGYTF.

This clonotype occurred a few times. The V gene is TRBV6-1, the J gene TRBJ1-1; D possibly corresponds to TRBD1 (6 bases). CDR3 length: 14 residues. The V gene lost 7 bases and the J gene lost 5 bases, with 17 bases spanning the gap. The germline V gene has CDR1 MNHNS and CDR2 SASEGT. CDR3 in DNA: TGTGCCAGCAAGGTTGGGGGGCCGGGGACTGAAGCTTTCTTT. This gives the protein CASKVGGPGTEAFF.

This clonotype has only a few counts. CDR3 loop: CASSAIGLNTEAFF. The CDR3 DNA reads TGTGCCAGCAGCGCCATAGGTCTTAACACTGAAGCTTTCTTT. The V gene is TRBV9, the J gene TRBJ1-1; D unclear. The CDR3 covers 14 residues. The V gene lost 3 bases and the J gene lost 2 bases, with 11 bases spanning the gap. Germline loops: CDR1 SGDLS, CDR2 YYNGEE.

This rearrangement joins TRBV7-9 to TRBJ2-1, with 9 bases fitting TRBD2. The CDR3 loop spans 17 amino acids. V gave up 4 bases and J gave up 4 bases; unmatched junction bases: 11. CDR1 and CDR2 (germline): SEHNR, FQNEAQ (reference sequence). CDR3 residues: CASSSAAGSGRYNEQFF. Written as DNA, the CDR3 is TGTGCCAGCAGCTCCGCAGCGGGGAGCGGGAGGTACAATGAGCAGTTCTTC.

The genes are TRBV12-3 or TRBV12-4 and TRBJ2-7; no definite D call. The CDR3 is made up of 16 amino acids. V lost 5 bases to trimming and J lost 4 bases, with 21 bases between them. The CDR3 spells CASSLRSSPIPYEQYF. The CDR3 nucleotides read TGTGCCAGCAGTCTACGCAGTAGTCCCATACCTTACGAGCAGTACTTC.

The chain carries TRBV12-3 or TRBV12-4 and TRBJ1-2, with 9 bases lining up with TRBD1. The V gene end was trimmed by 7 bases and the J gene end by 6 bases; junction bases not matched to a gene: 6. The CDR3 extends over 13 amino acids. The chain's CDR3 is CASTGTGYDGYTF. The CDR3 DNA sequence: TGTGCCAGCACCGGGACAGGGTACGATGGCTACACCTTC.

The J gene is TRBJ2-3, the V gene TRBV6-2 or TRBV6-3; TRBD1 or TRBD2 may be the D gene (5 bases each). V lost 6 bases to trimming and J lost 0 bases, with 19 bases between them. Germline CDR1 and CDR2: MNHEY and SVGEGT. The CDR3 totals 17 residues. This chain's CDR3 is CASSSGTIDPSTDTQYF. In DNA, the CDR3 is TGTGCCAGCAGCTCCGGGACGATAGATCCTAGCACAGATACGCAGTATTTT.

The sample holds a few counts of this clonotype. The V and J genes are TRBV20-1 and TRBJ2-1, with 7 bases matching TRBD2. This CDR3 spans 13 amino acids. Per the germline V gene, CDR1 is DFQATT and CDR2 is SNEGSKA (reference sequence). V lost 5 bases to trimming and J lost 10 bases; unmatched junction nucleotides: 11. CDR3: CSARSSAGPEQFF. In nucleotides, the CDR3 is TGCAGTGCTCGAAGTTCAGCGGGGCCGGAGCAGTTCTTC.

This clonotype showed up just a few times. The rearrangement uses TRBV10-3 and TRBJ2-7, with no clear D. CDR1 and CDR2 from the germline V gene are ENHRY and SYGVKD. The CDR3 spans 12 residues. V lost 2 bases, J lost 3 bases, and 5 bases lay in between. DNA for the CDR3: TGTGCCATCAGTGAGCCCCTCTACGAGCAGTACTTC. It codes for CAISEPLYEQYF.

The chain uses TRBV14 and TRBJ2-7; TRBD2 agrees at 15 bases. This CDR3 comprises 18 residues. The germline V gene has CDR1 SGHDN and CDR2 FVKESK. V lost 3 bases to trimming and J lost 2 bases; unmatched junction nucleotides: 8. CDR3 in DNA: TGTGCCAGCAGCCAGGGACTAGCGGGAGGCTATCATACCTACGAGCAGTACTTC. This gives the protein CASSQGLAGGYHTYEQYF.